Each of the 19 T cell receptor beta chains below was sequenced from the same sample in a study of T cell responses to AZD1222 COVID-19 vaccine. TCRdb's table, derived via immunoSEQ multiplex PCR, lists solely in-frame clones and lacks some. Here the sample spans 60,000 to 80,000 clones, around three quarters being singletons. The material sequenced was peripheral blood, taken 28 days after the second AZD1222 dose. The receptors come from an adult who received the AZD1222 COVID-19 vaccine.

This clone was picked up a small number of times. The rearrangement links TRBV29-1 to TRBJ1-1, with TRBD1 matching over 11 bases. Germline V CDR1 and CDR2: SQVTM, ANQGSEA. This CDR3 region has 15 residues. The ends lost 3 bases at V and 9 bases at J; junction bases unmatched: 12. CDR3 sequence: CSVDFGQGALEKAFF. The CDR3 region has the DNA TGCAGCGTTGATTTCGGACAGGGGGCTTTGGAAAAAGCTTTCTTT.

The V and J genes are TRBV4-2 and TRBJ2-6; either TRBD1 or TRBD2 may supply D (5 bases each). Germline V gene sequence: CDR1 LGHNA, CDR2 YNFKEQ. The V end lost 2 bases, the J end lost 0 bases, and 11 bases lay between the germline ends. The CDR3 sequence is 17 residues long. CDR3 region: CASSQRDRASGANVLTF. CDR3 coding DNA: TGTGCCAGCAGCCAAAGGGACCGGGCCTCTGGGGCCAACGTCCTGACTTTC.

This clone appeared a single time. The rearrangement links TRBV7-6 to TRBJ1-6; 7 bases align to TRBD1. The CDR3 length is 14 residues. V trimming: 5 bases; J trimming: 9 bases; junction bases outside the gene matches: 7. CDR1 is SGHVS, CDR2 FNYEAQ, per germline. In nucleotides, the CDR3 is TGTGCCAGCAGCCTACGACAGGGAGGTTCACCCCTCCACTTT. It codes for CASSLRQGGSPLHF.

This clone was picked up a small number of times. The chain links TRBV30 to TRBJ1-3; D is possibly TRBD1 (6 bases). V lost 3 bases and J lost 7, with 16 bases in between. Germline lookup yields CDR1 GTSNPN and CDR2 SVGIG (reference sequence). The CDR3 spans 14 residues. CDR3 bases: TGTGCCTGGAGCCTGGGACAATTTTCTAACACCATATATTTT. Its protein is CAWSLGQFSNTIYF.

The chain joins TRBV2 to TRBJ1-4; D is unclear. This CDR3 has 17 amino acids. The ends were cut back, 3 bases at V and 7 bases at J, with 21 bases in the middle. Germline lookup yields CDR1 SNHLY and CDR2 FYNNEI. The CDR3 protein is CASSDSALARRREKLFF. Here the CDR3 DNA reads TGTGCCAGCAGTGATAGCGCTTTAGCACGGCGACGTGAAAAACTGTTTTTT.

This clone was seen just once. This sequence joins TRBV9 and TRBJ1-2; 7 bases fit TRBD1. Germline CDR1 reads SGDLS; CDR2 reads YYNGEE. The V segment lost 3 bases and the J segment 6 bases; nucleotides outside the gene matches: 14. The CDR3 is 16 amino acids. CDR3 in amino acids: CASSDEGGTVDDGYTF. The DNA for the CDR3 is TGTGCCAGCAGCGACGAGGGAGGGACAGTTGACGATGGCTACACCTTC.

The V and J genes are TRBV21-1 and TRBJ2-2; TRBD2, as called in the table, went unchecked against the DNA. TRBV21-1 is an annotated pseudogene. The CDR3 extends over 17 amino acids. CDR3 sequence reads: CASSKVATSGKHRGAVF. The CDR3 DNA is TGTGCCAGCAGCAAAGTCGCGACTAGCGGGAAACACCGGGGAGCTGTTTTT.

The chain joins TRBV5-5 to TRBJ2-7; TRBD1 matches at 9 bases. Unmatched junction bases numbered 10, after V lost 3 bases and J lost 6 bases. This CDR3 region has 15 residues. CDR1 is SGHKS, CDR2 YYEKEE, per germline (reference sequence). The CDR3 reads CASSSPGTGSIEQYF. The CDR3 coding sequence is TGTGCCAGCAGCTCCCCCGGGACAGGGTCTATCGAGCAGTACTTC.

The CDR3 nucleotides read TGTGCCAGCAGCTTCGGCGGGGGCTCCTACGAGCAGTACTTC. Its translation: CASSFGGGSYEQYF. J is TRBJ2-7 and V is TRBV5-6; TRBD2 matches at 7 bases. The CDR3 is made up of 14 amino acids. After removal of 2 bases from V and 0 bases from J, the junction contained 2 bases not matched to a gene. Germline-derived CDR1 and CDR2 are SGHDT and YYEEEE.

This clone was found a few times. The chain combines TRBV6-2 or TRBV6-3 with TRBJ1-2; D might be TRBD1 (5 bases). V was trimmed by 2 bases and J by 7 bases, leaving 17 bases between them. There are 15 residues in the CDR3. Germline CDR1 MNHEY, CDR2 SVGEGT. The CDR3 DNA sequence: TGTGCCAGCAGTTACGCCGGGACTGGGAGCTCTGGCTACACCTTC. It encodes CASSYAGTGSSGYTF.

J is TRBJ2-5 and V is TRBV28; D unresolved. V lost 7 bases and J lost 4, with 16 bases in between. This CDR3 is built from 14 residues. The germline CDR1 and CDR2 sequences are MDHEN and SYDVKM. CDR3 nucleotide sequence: TGTGCCAGCATGGCAGCTTTGATGGGAGAGACCCAGTACTTC. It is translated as CASMAALMGETQYF.

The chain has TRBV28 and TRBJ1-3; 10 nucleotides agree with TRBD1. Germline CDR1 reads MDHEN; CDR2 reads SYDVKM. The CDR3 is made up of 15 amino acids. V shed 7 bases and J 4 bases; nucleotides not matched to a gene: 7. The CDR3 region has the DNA TGTGCCAGCATTGCGGGACAGGGGTCCGGAAACACCATATATTTT. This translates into CASIAGQGSGNTIYF.

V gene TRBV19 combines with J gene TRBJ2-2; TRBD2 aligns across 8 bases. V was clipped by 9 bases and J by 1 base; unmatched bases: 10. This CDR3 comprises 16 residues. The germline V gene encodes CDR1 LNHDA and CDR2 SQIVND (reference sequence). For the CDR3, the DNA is TGTGCCAGCAGGTCAGCGGGAGCCCTGAACACCGGGGAGCTGTTTTTT. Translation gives CASRSAGALNTGELFF. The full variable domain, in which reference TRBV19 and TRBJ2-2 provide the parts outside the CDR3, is DGGITQSPKYLFRKEGQNVTLSCEQNLNHDAMYWYRQDPGQGLRLIYYSQIVNDFQKGDIAEGYSVSREKKESFPLTVTSAQKNPTAFYLCASRSAGALNTGELFFGEGSRLTVL.

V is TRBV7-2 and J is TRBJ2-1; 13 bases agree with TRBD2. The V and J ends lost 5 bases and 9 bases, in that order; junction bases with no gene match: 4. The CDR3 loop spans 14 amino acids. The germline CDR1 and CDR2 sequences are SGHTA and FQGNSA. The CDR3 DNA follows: TGTGCCAGCAGCGTAGGACTAGCGGGAGTTGAGCAGTTCTTC. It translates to CASSVGLAGVEQFF.

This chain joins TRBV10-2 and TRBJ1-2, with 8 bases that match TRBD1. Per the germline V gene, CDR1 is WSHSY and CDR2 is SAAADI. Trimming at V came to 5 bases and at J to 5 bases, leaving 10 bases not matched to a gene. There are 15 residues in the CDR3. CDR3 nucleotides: TGCGCCAGCAGTACCCCGGGACAGGCCCCGTATGGCTACACCTTC. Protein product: CASSTPGQAPYGYTF.

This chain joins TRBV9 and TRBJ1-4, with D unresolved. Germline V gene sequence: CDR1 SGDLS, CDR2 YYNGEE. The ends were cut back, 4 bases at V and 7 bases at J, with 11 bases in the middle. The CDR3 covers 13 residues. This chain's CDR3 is CASSNAGAEKLFF. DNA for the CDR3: TGTGCCAGCAGCAATGCGGGCGCTGAAAAACTGTTTTTT.

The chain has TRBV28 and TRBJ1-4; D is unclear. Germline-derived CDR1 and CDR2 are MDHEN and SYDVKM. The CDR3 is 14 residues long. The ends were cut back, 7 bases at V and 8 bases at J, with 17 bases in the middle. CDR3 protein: CASTRPVNVEKLFF. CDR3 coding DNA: TGTGCCAGCACCAGACCAGTGAACGTCGAAAAACTGTTTTTT.

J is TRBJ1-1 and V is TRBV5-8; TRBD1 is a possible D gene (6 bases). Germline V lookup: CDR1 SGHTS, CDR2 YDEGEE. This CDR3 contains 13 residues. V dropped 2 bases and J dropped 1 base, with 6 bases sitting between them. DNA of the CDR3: TGTGCCAGCAGCTTACAGGGGAACACTGAAGCTTTCTTT. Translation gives CASSLQGNTEAFF. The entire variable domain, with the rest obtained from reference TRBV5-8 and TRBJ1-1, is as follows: EAGVTQSPTHLIKTRGQQATLRCSPISGHTSVYWYQQALGLGLQFLLWYDEGEERNRGNFPPRFSGRQFPNYSSELNVNALELEDSALYLCASSLQGNTEAFFGQGTRLTVV.

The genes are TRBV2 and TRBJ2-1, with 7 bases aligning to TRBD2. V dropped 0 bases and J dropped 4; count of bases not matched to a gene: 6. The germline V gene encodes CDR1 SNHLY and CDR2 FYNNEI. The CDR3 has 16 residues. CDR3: CASSEAGLAEYNEQFF. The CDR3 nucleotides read TGTGCCAGCAGTGAAGCGGGGCTAGCGGAATACAATGAGCAGTTCTTC.